The 24 T cell receptor beta chains below all came from one sample that was sequenced in a study of T cell responses to AZD1222 COVID-19 vaccine. The protocol was immunoSEQ multiplex PCR, while the TCRdb copy is restricted to in-frame clones and leaves out a portion. The sample consists of 150,000 or so clones, 70% to 90% of them appearing once. The sample in question was peripheral blood, obtained on day 0 of AZD1222 vaccination. The receptor source for this set is an adult in good health.

This chain joins TRBV7-9 and TRBJ1-1; weak D call: TRBD1 (5 bases). V was trimmed by 5 bases and J by 0 bases, leaving 16 bases between them. Germline CDR1 SEHNR, CDR2 FQNEAQ (reference sequence). This CDR3 has 16 amino acids. The DNA for the CDR3 is TGTGCCAGCAGCCCCGGGGGAGCAGGCATGAACACTGAAGCTTTCTTT. Translating it yields CASSPGGAGMNTEAFF.

The chain is built from TRBV12-3 or TRBV12-4 and TRBJ1-2, with a weak D call TRBD1 (6 bases). Trimming pared 5 bases from V and 5 bases from J, leaving 12 bases between. This CDR3 spans 13 amino acids. CDR3 nucleotides: TGTGCCAGCAGTCAGAGGGGGGTATATGGCTACACCTTC. This encodes CASSQRGVYGYTF.

The chain couples TRBV19 to TRBJ1-1; D is ambiguous. V was clipped by 7 bases and J by 6 bases, with 9 bases between them. Germline-derived CDR1 and CDR2 are LNHDA and SQIVND (reference sequence). This CDR3 is 11 amino acids long. The CDR3 loop reads CASMISSEAFF. For the CDR3, the DNA is TGTGCCAGTATGATCTCGTCTGAAGCTTTCTTT. The variable domain in full, completed from reference TRBV19 and TRBJ1-1, reads DGGITQSPKYLFRKEGQNVTLSCEQNLNHDAMYWYRQDPGQGLRLIYYSQIVNDFQKGDIAEGYSVSREKKESFPLTVTSAQKNPTAFYLCASMISSEAFFGQGTRLTVV.

V and J are TRBV7-2 and TRBJ2-1; TRBD2 agrees at 8 bases. The CDR3 totals 17 residues. V trimming: 5 bases; J trimming: 5 bases; junction bases outside the gene matches: 14. Germline-derived CDR1 and CDR2 are SGHTA and FQGNSA. The CDR3 bases are TGTGCCAGCAGCACCCGGACTAGCTTGGGAGGGAACAATGAGCAGTTCTTC. Translated: CASSTRTSLGGNNEQFF.

V is TRBV3-1 (or the pseudogene TRBV3-2) and J is TRBJ1-6; D might be TRBD1 (5 bases). V dropped 2 bases and J dropped 0 bases, with 5 bases sitting between them. The CDR3 spans 15 residues. Germline assignment: CDR1 LGHDT and CDR2 YNNKEL (reference sequence). The CDR3 DNA sequence: TGTGCCAGCAGCCAAAGGGGCTCCTATAATTCACCCCTCCACTTT. Its translation is CASSQRGSYNSPLHF.

This clone was observed once. The chain carries TRBV19 and TRBJ1-5, with D possibly TRBD1 on 5 matching bases. CDR3 size: 17 residues. Trimming cost V 5 bases and J 5 bases, with 22 bases left between them. CDR1 LNHDA and CDR2 SQIVND come from the germline V gene (reference sequence). Written as DNA, the CDR3 is TGTGCCAGTAGTCCCTTCCTTGGGGTAGGGGTTGATCAGCCCCAGCATTTT. Residues: CASSPFLGVGVDQPQHF. Full variable domain (missing parts from reference TRBV19 and TRBJ1-5): DGGITQSPKYLFRKEGQNVTLSCEQNLNHDAMYWYRQDPGQGLRLIYYSQIVNDFQKGDIAEGYSVSREKKESFPLTVTSAQKNPTAFYLCASSPFLGVGVDQPQHFGDGTRLSIL.

This clone was counted a single time. The V call is TRBV9, the J call TRBJ1-3; no firm D call. Germline CDR1 and CDR2: SGDLS and YYNGEE. V was pared by 0 bases and J by 0 bases, with 4 bases between. The CDR3 loop spans 14 amino acids. DNA of the CDR3: TGTGCCAGCAGCGTAGCAGCCTCTGGAAACACCATATATTTT. This encodes CASSVAASGNTIYF.

The V call is TRBV12-3 or TRBV12-4, the J call TRBJ1-2; no definite D call. The CDR3 length is 11 residues. V lost 7 bases and J 6 bases, leaving 9 bases between the germline ends. The CDR3: CASNLGNGYTF. CDR3 DNA sequence: TGTGCCAGCAATCTAGGCAATGGCTACACCTTC.

The chain carries TRBV19 and TRBJ1-4; D not certain. The ends were cut back, 1 base at V and 7 bases at J, with 13 bases in the middle. Germline CDR1 is LNHDA and CDR2 is SQIVND (reference sequence). There are 15 residues in the CDR3. The CDR3 DNA reads as TGTGCCAGTAGTATAGGAGGAATTTCCGTTGAAAAACTGTTTTTT. Its protein is CASSIGGISVEKLFF.

This clone was seen only once. The chain links TRBV5-6 to TRBJ1-2; perhaps TRBD1 as D (6 bases). CDR1 and CDR2 from the germline V gene are SGHDT and YYEEEE. The ends were cut back, 0 bases at V and 8 bases at J, with 17 bases in the middle. The CDR3 has 15 amino acids. This CDR3 is CASSLDRAKVGGYTF. The CDR3 coding sequence is TGTGCCAGCAGCTTGGACAGGGCGAAGGTGGGGGGCTACACCTTC.

This rearrangement joins TRBV24-1 to TRBJ2-2; D uncertain. The CDR3 has 12 amino acids. The germline gives CDR1 KGHDR, CDR2 SFDVKD. V lost 5 bases and J lost 7, with 7 bases in between. CDR3 nucleotide sequence: TGTGCCACCAGTGGAGATGGCGGGGAGCTGTTTTTT. It encodes CATSGDGGELFF.

This chain joins TRBV30 and TRBJ1-1, with 7 bases that match TRBD1. From germline, CDR1 is GTSNPN and CDR2 SVGIG (reference sequence). The trim removed 4 bases at V and 1 base at J, leaving 12 bases unmatched. The CDR3 totals 16 residues. The chain's CDR3 is CAWTGQGGVWNTEAFF. The CDR3 nucleotides are TGTGCCTGGACTGGGCAGGGGGGTGTTTGGAACACTGAAGCTTTCTTT.

V and J are TRBV3-1 (or the pseudogene TRBV3-2) and TRBJ1-2; D is perhaps TRBD1 (6 bases). V was clipped by 5 bases and J by 2 bases, with 9 bases between them. Germline V gene data show CDR1 as LGHDT and CDR2 as YNNKEL (reference sequence). The CDR3 spans 13 residues. The CDR3 sequence: CASSSGTNYGYTF. For the CDR3, the DNA is TGTGCCAGCAGCTCCGGGACAAACTATGGCTACACCTTC.

The chain employs TRBV28 and TRBJ1-5; D gene uncertain. The CDR3 is made up of 11 amino acids. Trimming removed 7 bases at V and 5 bases at J, with 6 bases between. Looked up from germline, CDR1 is MDHEN and CDR2 is SYDVKM. CDR3 DNA sequence: TGTGCCAGCACCCGGGATCAGCCCCAGCATTTT. Translation: CASTRDQPQHF.

The chain couples TRBV28 to TRBJ1-6; D possibly corresponds to TRBD1 (5 bases). V was pared by 2 bases and J by 4 bases, with 6 bases between. CDR1 is MDHEN and CDR2 is SYDVKM in the germline V gene. The length of the CDR3 is 14 residues. The CDR3 region has the DNA TGTGCCAGCAGTTTACCAGGGTATAATTCACCCCTCCACTTT. Amino acid sequence: CASSLPGYNSPLHF.

The chain is built from TRBV7-9 and TRBJ1-2; D is perhaps TRBD1 (5 bases). V gave up 5 bases and J gave up 0 bases, with 13 bases separating them. Germline V lookup: CDR1 SEHNR, CDR2 FQNEAQ (reference sequence). The CDR3 sequence is 15 residues long. The CDR3: CASSPRDVSNYGYTF. CDR3 DNA: TGTGCCAGCAGCCCCAGGGACGTTTCTAACTATGGCTACACCTTC. Full variable domain (rest looked up from reference TRBV7-9 and TRBJ1-2): DTGVSQNPRHKITKRGQNVTFRCDPISEHNRLYWYRQTLGQGPEFLTYFQNEAQLEKSRLLSDRFSAERPKGSFSTLEIQRTEQGDSAMYLCASSPRDVSNYGYTFGSGTRLTVV.

The V gene is TRBV19, the J gene TRBJ2-5; 12 bases align to TRBD2. The V segment lost 1 base and the J segment 1 base; nucleotides outside the gene matches: 7. The CDR3 length is 18 residues. CDR1 and CDR2 from the germline V gene are LNHDA and SQIVND (reference sequence). As DNA, the CDR3 is TGTGCCAGTAGTATAGCCCTAGCGGGAGGGACGGGCCAAGAGACCCAGTACTTC. This translates into CASSIALAGGTGQETQYF.

The chain combines TRBV5-6 with TRBJ1-1; D unresolved. CDR1 and CDR2 (germline): SGHDT, YYEEEE. CDR3 length: 14 amino acids. V dropped 0 bases and J dropped 2 bases, with 8 bases sitting between them. This chain's CDR3 is CASSLGSVNTEAFF. The CDR3, as DNA: TGTGCCAGCAGCTTGGGCTCCGTTAACACTGAAGCTTTCTTT.

The sample holds one count of this clone. This sequence joins TRBV5-1 and TRBJ2-1, with 9 bases aligning to TRBD2. The length of the CDR3 is 11 residues. Germline CDR1 reads SGHRS; CDR2 reads YFSETQ. J lost 13 bases, V lost 4 bases, and 3 bases had no gene match. CDR3 in DNA: TGCGCCAGCAGCAGTAGCGGGAGTCAGTTCTTC. Its protein is CASSSSGSQFF.

The V call is TRBV10-2, the J call TRBJ2-7, with D perhaps TRBD1 or TRBD2 (6 bases each). Per the germline V gene, CDR1 is WSHSY and CDR2 is SAAADI. Deletions cut 1 base from V and 6 bases from J, with 10 bases between. The length of the CDR3 is 13 residues. CDR3 nucleotide sequence: TGCGCCAGCAGTGAGTTGGGGGGCAGCGAGCAGTACTTC. The encoded protein is CASSELGGSEQYF.

The DNA of the CDR3 is TGTGCCACCACAGGGCTCTCGAACACCGGGGAGCTGTTTTTT. Protein product: CATTGLSNTGELFF. The chain links TRBV24-1 to TRBJ2-2; D possibly corresponds to TRBD1 (5 bases). In germline, CDR1 is KGHDR, CDR2 SFDVKD. The CDR3 has 14 residues. The V and J ends lost 8 bases and 0 bases respectively, with 9 bases between them.

The count of this clone is one. The chain joins TRBV27 to TRBJ1-6; D gene ambiguous. V lost 3 bases, J lost 0 bases, and 6 bases lay in between. The CDR3 has 15 residues. The germline CDR1 and CDR2 sequences are MNHEY and SMNVEV (reference sequence). CDR3 in amino acids: CASSFGSSYNSPLHF. In DNA, the CDR3 is TGTGCCAGCAGTTTCGGGAGCTCCTATAATTCACCCCTCCACTTT.

The CDR3: CASSVASGGTGELFF. DNA of the CDR3: TGTGCCAGCAGCGTCGCTTCGGGCGGGACCGGGGAGCTGTTTTTT. J is TRBJ2-2 and V is TRBV9, with TRBD2 as a possible D gene (5 bases). This CDR3 has 15 residues. Trimming shortened V by 2 bases and J by 5 bases, and 13 bases separated the two germline ends. The V gene's germline CDR1 is SGDLS and CDR2 YYNGEE.

The CDR3 is CASRRQTNTEAFF. As DNA, the CDR3 is TGTGCCAGCAGACGACAGACGAACACTGAAGCTTTCTTT. The chain combines TRBV12-3 or TRBV12-4 with TRBJ1-1; D is perhaps TRBD1 (5 bases). This CDR3 region has 13 residues. The V end was cut by 6 bases, the J end by 1 base, with 9 bases between.